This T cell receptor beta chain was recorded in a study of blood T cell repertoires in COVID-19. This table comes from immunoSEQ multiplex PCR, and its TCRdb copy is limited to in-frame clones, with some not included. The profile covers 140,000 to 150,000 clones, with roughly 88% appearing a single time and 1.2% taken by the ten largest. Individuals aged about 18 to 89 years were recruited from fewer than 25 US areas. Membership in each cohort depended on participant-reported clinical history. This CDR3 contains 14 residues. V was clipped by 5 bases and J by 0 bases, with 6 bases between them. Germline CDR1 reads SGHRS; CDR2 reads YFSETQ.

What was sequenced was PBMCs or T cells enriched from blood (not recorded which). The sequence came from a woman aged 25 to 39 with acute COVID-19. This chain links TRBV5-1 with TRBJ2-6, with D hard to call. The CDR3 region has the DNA TGCGCCAGCAGTCGTAGCTCTGGGGCCAACGTCCTGACTTTC. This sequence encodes CASSRSSGANVLTF. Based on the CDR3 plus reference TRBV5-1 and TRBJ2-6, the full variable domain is KAGVTQTPRYLIKTRGQQVTLSCSPISGHRSVSWYQQTPGQGLQFLFEYFSETQRNKGNFPGRFSGRQFSNSRSEMNVSTLELGDSALYLCASSRSSGANVLTFGAGSRLTVL.